The 4 T cell receptor beta chains listed next were all sequenced from one sample in a study of T cell changes during pregnancy in multiple sclerosis. Some clones are missing from TCRdb's copy, which holds only in-frame ones; the method was immunoSEQ multiplex PCR. In the table there are almost 35,000 clones, less than 95% of which are singletons. The material was CD8+ T cells from peripheral blood mononuclear cells, obtained in the first trimester of pregnancy. These receptors were taken from a female donor with multiple sclerosis, enrolled in a pregnancy study.

The V gene is TRBV28, the J gene TRBJ2-3; the D is unclear. Looked up from germline, CDR1 is MDHEN and CDR2 is SYDVKM. Trimming took 3 bases from V and 1 from J, leaving 8 bases between them. This CDR3 is built from 14 residues. This chain's CDR3 is CASSFELGTDTQYF. CDR3 coding DNA: TGTGCCAGCAGTTTCGAACTCGGCACAGATACGCAGTATTTT.

This clone has only one observation. The chain joins TRBV7-9 to TRBJ2-6; D is possibly TRBD1 (5 bases). The germline V gene encodes CDR1 SEHNR and CDR2 FQNEAQ (reference sequence). The V end lost 7 bases, the J end lost 0 bases, and 22 bases lay between the germline ends. The CDR3 runs to 19 residues. The CDR3 nucleotides read TGTGCCAGCATTTTTACACCTGCGACAGACCACTCTGGGGCCAACGTCCTGACTTTC. It is translated as CASIFTPATDHSGANVLTF.

The chain has TRBV19 and TRBJ1-1; D unclear. CDR3 length equals 14 residues. Between the trimmed V and J ends, which lost 3 bases and 11 bases, there was a span of 19 bases. CDR1 and CDR2 from the germline V gene are LNHDA and SQIVND (reference sequence). CDR3 protein: CASSIDTGLQYAFF. CDR3 DNA sequence: TGTGCCAGTAGTATCGACACCGGACTCCAGTACGCTTTCTTT.

The chain has TRBV16 and TRBJ1-2; D possibly corresponds to TRBD1 (6 bases). CDR1 and CDR2 (germline): KGHSY, FQNENV. Trimming took 3 bases from V and 6 from J, leaving 17 bases between them. The CDR3 is 15 amino acids. The CDR3 spells CASSQMDSQSHGYTF. CDR3 nucleotide sequence: TGTGCCAGCAGCCAGATGGACAGTCAGTCACATGGCTACACCTTC.